This record covers a single T cell receptor (beta chain). The data belong to a study of blood T cell repertoires in COVID-19. On the study more broadly: Acute-phase and convalescent COVID-19 samples originated in the United States, Italy and Spain.

TCRdb's table, derived via immunoSEQ multiplex PCR, lists solely in-frame clones and lacks some. The data show hundreds of thousands of clones, 65% to 85% seen once. V was trimmed by 5 bases and J by 0 bases, leaving 10 bases between them. The CDR3 is made up of 15 amino acids. The germline gives CDR1 MNHEY, CDR2 SVGAGI. This receptor was taken from a woman in her 50s with acute or convalescent COVID-19. The chain recombines TRBV6-5 with TRBJ1-4; D is possibly TRBD1 (5 bases). Specimen: peripheral blood. CDR3 sequence reads: CASSRPGTTNEKLFF. CDR3 DNA: TGTGCCAGCAGTCGACCAGGGACAACTAATGAAAAACTGTTTTTT.